The rows below give T cell receptor beta chains drawn from one sample of a study of cytomegalovirus exposure and HLA in healthy donors. The repertoire was sequenced with immunoSEQ multiplex PCR; TCRdb's copy has only in-frame clones and lacks some. The table includes some 190,000 clones, around 76% detected once. Sequencing was done on a sample of PBMCs. These receptors came from a man in his forties or fifties in good health and CMV-seronegative. Both conserved end residues are part of each CDR3. The D gene is left open where the match is weak. Size is omitted from some rows. Given values are once, few, many or a class for expanded clones.

v_call,clone_size,d_call,j_call,cdr3_nt,cdr3_aa
TRBV27,-,-,TRBJ2-1,TGTGCCAGCAGTTTACTAGTCTACAATGAGCAGTTCTTC,CASSLLVYNEQFF
TRBV6-6,-,-,TRBJ1-5,TGTGCCAGCAGCCCAGGCTACGTTGGGCAGCCCCAGCATTTT,CASSPGYVGQPQHF
TRBV5-6,-,-,TRBJ2-2,TGTGCCAGCAGCTTGGGCCGAGTCGGGGTTGCCGGGGAGCTGTTTTTT,CASSLGRVGVAGELFF
TRBV4-1,few,TRBD2,TRBJ2-1,TGCGCCAGCAGCCCCGATCCTCGCGGGGGGCACAATGAGCAGTTCTTC,CASSPDPRGGHNEQFF
TRBV19,-,TRBD1,TRBJ2-2,TGTGCCAGTAGGCGCCCCGGGACAGGGCGAACCGGGGAGCTGTTTTTT,CASRRPGTGRTGELFF
TRBV4-2,once,-,TRBJ2-2,TGTGCCAGCAGCCAACCGGACTCTTCGAACACCGGGGAGCTGTTTTTT,CASSQPDSSNTGELFF
TRBV7-2,-,TRBD2,TRBJ2-7,TGTGCCAGCAGCCAACGACTAGCGGGAGTGGGAGAGCAGTACTTC,CASSQRLAGVGEQYF
TRBV9,-,-,TRBJ2-3,TGTGCCAGCAGCGGGGGCGGGGCCGGGAACGAAGTCGTCGGCACAGATACGCAGTATTTT,CASSGGGAGNEVVGTDTQYF
TRBV19,-,-,TRBJ1-2,TGTGCCAGTAGTAATCCGGGAGGGAACTATGGCTACACCTTC,CASSNPGGNYGYTF
TRBV28,-,TRBD1,TRBJ2-7,TGTGCCAGCGAAGACAGGGCCGAGCAGTACTTC,CASEDRAEQYF
TRBV6-4,-,-,TRBJ1-1,TGTGCCAGCAGTGGGGGACTTCCGAACACTGAAGCTTTCTTT,CASSGGLPNTEAFF
TRBV2,-,TRBD1,TRBJ1-2,TGTGCCAGCAGTTTAACAGGGGACAGGGCTACGGGCGGCTACACCTTC,CASSLTGDRATGGYTF
TRBV28,-,TRBD1,TRBJ2-7,TGTGCCAGCAGGTATCCGGGACAGGGAGCATACGAGCAGTACTTC,CASRYPGQGAYEQYF
TRBV5-4,-,-,TRBJ2-1,TGTGCCAGCAGCTTGGATCGGGTCGGGGAGCAGTTCTTC,CASSLDRVGEQFF
TRBV6-1,-,-,TRBJ2-5,TGTGCCAGCAGTGGCGAATGGGGACTGAAGCAAGAGACCCAGTACTTC,CASSGEWGLKQETQYF
TRBV7-9,few,-,TRBJ2-7,TGTGCCAGCAGCTTGAACGGCGGCGACGAGCAGTACTTC,CASSLNGGDEQYF
TRBV2,many,-,TRBJ1-2,TGTGCCAGCCATGTGGGGCAGATAGACTATGGCTACACCTTC,CASHVGQIDYGYTF
TRBV28,-,TRBD1,TRBJ1-3,TGTGCCAGCAGTTTACCGACAGGGGGCGAAAACACCATATATTTT,CASSLPTGGENTIYF
TRBV6-5,-,TRBD1,TRBJ1-6,TGTGCCAGCAGCCGGACAGGGAATTCACCCCTCCACTTT,CASSRTGNSPLHF
TRBV5-1,once,TRBD1,TRBJ1-2,TGCGCCAGCAGCTCCTACAGGGGCTATGGCTACACCTTC,CASSSYRGYGYTF
TRBV5-5,-,-,TRBJ1-2,TGTGCCAGCAGCTTGGTTAGGGGGAACGATGGCTACACCTTC,CASSLVRGNDGYTF
TRBV10-3,-,-,TRBJ1-2,TGTGCCATCAGAGCGACGGGGGGCTACACCTTC,CAIRATGGYTF
TRBV7-9,-,-,TRBJ1-5,TGTGCCAGCAGCTTAGGGGGGGGCACCCATCAGCCCCAGCATTTT,CASSLGGGTHQPQHF
TRBV5-8,-,TRBD2,TRBJ2-1,TGTGCCAGCAGCTGGACTAGCGGGGGTGATGAGCAGTTCTTC,CASSWTSGGDEQFF
TRBV29-1,once,TRBD2,TRBJ2-5,TGCAGCGTTTTAAGGAATTGGGGGGGGGAGACCCAGTACTTC,CSVLRNWGGETQYF
TRBV27,once,-,TRBJ1-5,TGTGCCAGCAACCGAGGGGGAACTCATAGCAATCAGCCCCAGCATTTT,CASNRGGTHSNQPQHF
TRBV5-6,-,TRBD2,TRBJ2-7,TGTGCCAGCACTCCCGCGGGGGGGTCTTCCTACGAGCAGTACTTC,CASTPAGGSSYEQYF
TRBV7-8,few,-,TRBJ1-6,TGTGCCAGCAGCTTAGAATTACTGCCTTCACCCCTCCACTTT,CASSLELLPSPLHF
TRBV1,-,-,TRBJ2-1,TGCACCAGCAGACTCCCAGGCCCAGGACTAGCGGGAGTGGACGATGAGCAGTTCTTC,CTSRLPGPGLAGVDDEQFF
TRBV15,-,-,TRBJ2-1,TGTGCCACCAGCAGAGATTTGGGGGGAAATGAGCAGTTCTTC,CATSRDLGGNEQFF
TRBV6-6,-,-,TRBJ2-5,TGTGCCAGCAGTTTGGTTCGGGAGACCCAGTACTTC,CASSLVRETQYF
TRBV4-3,few,TRBD2,TRBJ2-1,TGCGCCAGCAGCCAAGAAATAAAGACTAGCGGGTACAATGAGCAGTTCTTC,CASSQEIKTSGYNEQFF
TRBV6-5,few,TRBD1,TRBJ1-2,TGTGCCAGCAGCCCCGGGACAGGGATCTATGGCTACACCTTC,CASSPGTGIYGYTF
TRBV19,-,TRBD1,TRBJ2-2,TGTGCCAGTAGTATTGGTGGGACAGTCCTCGGTGGGCTGTTTTTT,CASSIGGTVLGGLFF
TRBV19,-,TRBD1,TRBJ1-1,TGTGCCAGTATACCCGCAGGGGGCACTGAAGCTTTCTTT,CASIPAGGTEAFF
TRBV10-2,-,-,TRBJ2-1,TGCGCCAGCCGTGGGTACCTAGATTCCTCCTACAATGAGCAGTTCTTC,CASRGYLDSSYNEQFF
TRBV18,-,-,TRBJ1-1,TGTGCCAGCTCAAGCAAACAGGGAGGGCTCACCCCCAGGGCTTTCTTT,CASSSKQGGLTPRAFF
TRBV6-5,-,-,TRBJ2-1,TGTGCCAGCAGTTACGGCAGGGGCTCCTACAATGAGCAGTTCTTC,CASSYGRGSYNEQFF
TRBV7-2,-,-,TRBJ1-5,TGTGCCAGCAGCTTCGGGACAAATCAGCCCCAGCATTTT,CASSFGTNQPQHF
TRBV5-1,-,TRBD2,TRBJ2-3,TGCGCCAGCAGCTTGGAAACCGCGGGGGGGCGCATGTATTTT,CASSLETAGGRMYF
TRBV29-1,-,-,TRBJ1-5,TGCAGCGTTGCACTGGGGGGTGGCAATCAGCCCCAGCATTTT,CSVALGGGNQPQHF
TRBV11-2,-,TRBD2,TRBJ2-5,TGTGCCAGCAGCTTACTAGCGGGGGTCCAAGAGACCCAGTACTTC,CASSLLAGVQETQYF
TRBV18,-,-,TRBJ2-7,TGTGCCAGCTCCCTGGCTAGTGGCTACGAGCAGTACTTC,CASSLASGYEQYF
TRBV23-1,-,TRBD1,TRBJ1-1,TGCGCCAGCAGTCCAACAAATCAATACAGGGGGCCTGGGGAGGTTTATGAAGCTTTCTTT,CASSPTNQYRGPGEVYEAFF
TRBV19,once,TRBD1,TRBJ2-7,TGTGCCAGTAGTATAACAGGGGGCTCCTCCGAGCAGTACTTC,CASSITGGSSEQYF
TRBV7-6,-,-,TRBJ1-1,TGTGCCAGCAGCTCCCCGGAGGGGCGGGCTTTCTTT,CASSSPEGRAFF
TRBV27,-,-,TRBJ2-7,TGTGCCAGCAGTTTACTGGGCCCCTACGAGCAGTACTTC,CASSLLGPYEQYF